This T cell receptor (beta chain) was obtained from a study of blood T cell repertoires in COVID-19. Turning to the study itself: PBMCs, B-cell-depleted T cells, or T cells were the source of the cDNA or gDNA that made up the material.

Source study methods: Nucleated cell counts were estimated from reference gene primer amplification. The protocol was immunoSEQ multiplex PCR, while the TCRdb copy is restricted to in-frame clones and leaves out a portion. D and trimming come from the DNA, and the V and J calls and clone size come from that table. The sample holds tens of thousands of clones, around three quarters seen once. The CDR3 is 15 residues long. CDR1 and CDR2 from the germline V gene are SGHRS and YFSETQ. J was trimmed by 2 bases and V by 1 base; bases with no gene match: 2. The rearrangement joins TRBV5-1 to TRBJ1-2; 10 bases are a match to TRBD1. The TCR sequence derives from a woman in her sixties or seventies with acute or convalescent COVID-19. Sequences were obtained from peripheral blood. The CDR3 DNA reads as TGCGCCAGCAGCTTGACGGGACAGGGGAACTATGGCTACACCTTC. Its protein is CASSLTGQGNYGYTF.